This T cell receptor (beta chain) was found in a study of control samples from healthy donors and cancer patients. The table lists this clone with a count of one. Data came from immunoSEQ multiplex PCR; TCRdb stores just in-frame clones and leaves some out. Of approximately 89,000 clones in the sample, around nine tenths were seen once. The CDR3 length is 14 residues. Germline assignment: CDR1 MNHEY and CDR2 SMNVEV (reference sequence). Trimming shortened V by 1 base and J by 6 bases, and 9 bases separated the two germline ends. The sequenced material came from blood. The rearrangement uses TRBV27 and TRBJ1-4; D remains ambiguous. The sequence was obtained from a young man in good health. CDR3 in DNA: TGTGCCAGCAGTTTATACGGCAGCCATGAAAAACTGTTTTTT. Translation: CASSLYGSHEKLFF.